These T cell receptor beta chains were read from a single sample in a study of OX40 agonist ivuxolimab in advanced cancers. Profiled with immunoSEQ multiplex PCR; TCRdb holds only in-frame clones, not every one. The sample has 63,000 or so clones, just over 85% seen once. The sample consisted of CD4+ or CD8+ T cells sorted from blood, taken in a trial of the OX40 agonist ivuxolimab. The receptors were sampled from an adult with an advanced solid tumor such as melanoma, head and neck, liver or kidney cancer. CDR3s include the opening cysteine and the closing phenylalanine or tryptophan. Rows may omit the clone size; those that give it use once, few, many or a size class.

clone_size: -; v_call: TRBV27; j_call: TRBJ1-6; cdr3_aa: CASSRRQTGMRNSPLHF
clone_size: -; v_call: TRBV7-3; j_call: TRBJ2-1; cdr3_aa: CASSLTPQHNEQFF
clone_size: once; v_call: TRBV19; j_call: TRBJ1-5; cdr3_aa: CASSIGQYQPQHF
clone_size: -; v_call: TRBV21-1; j_call: TRBJ1-3; cdr3_aa: CASSKAKDRSGNTIYF
clone_size: -; v_call: TRBV30; j_call: TRBJ2-3; cdr3_aa: CAWRRTGSTDTQYF
clone_size: -; v_call: TRBV10-3; j_call: TRBJ1-1; cdr3_aa: CAISESRGGNTEAFF
clone_size: -; v_call: TRBV28; j_call: TRBJ2-5; cdr3_aa: CASTSFGRDAYETQYF
clone_size: once; v_call: TRBV28; j_call: TRBJ1-1; cdr3_aa: CASIPLGSVKTEAFF
clone_size: -; v_call: TRBV2; j_call: TRBJ1-1; cdr3_aa: CASSQGGLNTEAFF
clone_size: -; v_call: TRBV7-8; j_call: TRBJ2-3; cdr3_aa: CASSLVSEQDSSSYF
clone_size: -; v_call: TRBV2; j_call: TRBJ1-2; cdr3_aa: CASSRQGANYGYTF
clone_size: few; v_call: TRBV10-3; j_call: TRBJ2-5; cdr3_aa: CAIKGQVQETQYF
clone_size: -; v_call: TRBV28; j_call: TRBJ1-5; cdr3_aa: CASMWGRSVQPQHF
clone_size: once; v_call: TRBV6-1; j_call: TRBJ2-7; cdr3_aa: CASSAGTGPYEQYF
clone_size: -; v_call: TRBV29-1; j_call: TRBJ1-1; cdr3_aa: CSVEGTGGLNTEAFF
clone_size: -; v_call: TRBV7-2; j_call: TRBJ2-5; cdr3_aa: CASSSDRGETQYF
clone_size: -; v_call: TRBV10-3; j_call: TRBJ2-7; cdr3_aa: CATSGQGAYEQYF
clone_size: -; v_call: TRBV4-1; j_call: TRBJ1-3; cdr3_aa: CASSLQAGNTIYF
clone_size: once; v_call: TRBV13; j_call: TRBJ1-4; cdr3_aa: CASSLAGTPLGKLFF
clone_size: few; v_call: TRBV6-5; j_call: TRBJ1-1; cdr3_aa: CASRRLNTEAFF
clone_size: -; v_call: TRBV7-2; j_call: TRBJ2-3; cdr3_aa: CASSQDRSTDTQYF
clone_size: once; v_call: TRBV7-7; j_call: TRBJ2-5; cdr3_aa: CASSRSKRETQYF
clone_size: once; v_call: TRBV7-2; j_call: TRBJ2-1; cdr3_aa: CASSLLAGNSYNEQFF
clone_size: -; v_call: TRBV6-5; j_call: TRBJ1-6; cdr3_aa: CASRFPGRSPLHF
clone_size: -; v_call: TRBV9; j_call: TRBJ2-3; cdr3_aa: CASSLPSPRDTQYF
clone_size: -; v_call: TRBV5-1; j_call: TRBJ2-5; cdr3_aa: CASCRYEQETQYF
clone_size: -; v_call: TRBV27; j_call: TRBJ2-5; cdr3_aa: CASSSLAGDRETQYF
clone_size: -; v_call: TRBV11-1; j_call: TRBJ2-1; cdr3_aa: CASSQAGGNEQFF
clone_size: -; v_call: TRBV2; j_call: TRBJ1-4; cdr3_aa: CASARPRDADEKLFF
clone_size: -; v_call: TRBV5-4; j_call: TRBJ1-1; cdr3_aa: CASSLTTGTEAFF
clone_size: -; v_call: TRBV6-5; j_call: TRBJ1-1; cdr3_aa: CASSYGWTEAFF
clone_size: -; v_call: TRBV5-1; j_call: TRBJ2-3; cdr3_aa: CASRAQVSTDTQYF
clone_size: -; v_call: TRBV28; j_call: TRBJ2-4; cdr3_aa: CASSFVDGKNIQYF
clone_size: -; v_call: TRBV11-3; j_call: TRBJ2-5; cdr3_aa: CASSHSTGGQETQYF
clone_size: -; v_call: TRBV6-6; j_call: TRBJ2-3; cdr3_aa: CASSFSGGPTDTQYF
clone_size: -; v_call: TRBV14; j_call: TRBJ1-1; cdr3_aa: CASSPEDRFDSEAFF
clone_size: -; v_call: TRBV29-1; j_call: TRBJ2-3; cdr3_aa: CSVDLSTDTQYF
clone_size: -; v_call: TRBV29-1; j_call: TRBJ2-3; cdr3_aa: CSVEPGGDTQYF
clone_size: -; v_call: TRBV7-9; j_call: TRBJ2-7; cdr3_aa: CASSSNSYEQYF
clone_size: -; v_call: TRBV28; j_call: TRBJ1-1; cdr3_aa: CASKLVMNTEAFF
clone_size: -; v_call: TRBV29-1; j_call: TRBJ1-1; cdr3_aa: CSVVGGRYTEAFF
clone_size: once; v_call: TRBV19; j_call: TRBJ2-2; cdr3_aa: CASTTGAGAGELFF
clone_size: -; v_call: TRBV11-2; j_call: TRBJ1-1; cdr3_aa: CASTEMGVFTEAFF
clone_size: once; v_call: TRBV2; j_call: TRBJ2-7; cdr3_aa: CASQRQGYEQYF
clone_size: -; v_call: TRBV9; j_call: TRBJ2-7; cdr3_aa: CASSPGTSGFAYEQYF
clone_size: -; v_call: TRBV5-1; j_call: TRBJ2-3; cdr3_aa: CASSPRSFFTDTQYF
clone_size: once; v_call: TRBV15; j_call: TRBJ2-4; cdr3_aa: CATSDRAVSAKNIQYF
clone_size: -; v_call: TRBV5-1; j_call: TRBJ2-7; cdr3_aa: CASSPSPGYIEQYF
clone_size: -; v_call: TRBV7-3; j_call: TRBJ2-2; cdr3_aa: CASSLGGSNTGELFF
clone_size: once; v_call: TRBV2; j_call: TRBJ1-2; cdr3_aa: CASSAAGGAGYGYTF
clone_size: -; v_call: TRBV29-1; j_call: TRBJ1-1; cdr3_aa: CSARMNTEAFF
clone_size: -; v_call: TRBV5-1; j_call: TRBJ2-7; cdr3_aa: CASSPRVRYSTLGEQYF
clone_size: -; v_call: TRBV5-1; j_call: TRBJ2-1; cdr3_aa: CASSRLAGGRDEQFF
clone_size: -; v_call: TRBV5-1; j_call: TRBJ1-2; cdr3_aa: CASSREVVEPNYGYTF
clone_size: many; v_call: TRBV2; j_call: TRBJ2-7; cdr3_aa: CASSDVGSYEQYF
clone_size: -; v_call: TRBV7-2; j_call: TRBJ1-4; cdr3_aa: CASSPAGGNVEKLFF